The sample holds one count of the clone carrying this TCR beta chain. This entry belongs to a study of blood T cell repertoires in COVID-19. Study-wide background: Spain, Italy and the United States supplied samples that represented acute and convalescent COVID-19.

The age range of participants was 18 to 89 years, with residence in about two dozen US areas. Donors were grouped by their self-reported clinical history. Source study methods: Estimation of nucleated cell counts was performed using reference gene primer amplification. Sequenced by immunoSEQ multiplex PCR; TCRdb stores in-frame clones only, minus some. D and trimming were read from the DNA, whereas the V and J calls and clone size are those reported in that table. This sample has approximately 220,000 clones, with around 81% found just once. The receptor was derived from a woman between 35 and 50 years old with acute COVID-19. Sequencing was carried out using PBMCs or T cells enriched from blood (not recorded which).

CDR3 sequence reads: CASSIASGGHNIQYF. CDR3 bases: TGTGCCAGTAGTATAGCCAGTGGGGGCCATAACATTCAGTACTTC. V is TRBV19 and J is TRBJ2-4; D may be TRBD1 (6 bases). Between the trimmed V and J ends, which lost 1 base and 7 bases, there was a span of 14 bases. The CDR3 runs to 15 residues. Germline loops: CDR1 LNHDA, CDR2 SQIVND (reference sequence).